The clone carrying this T cell receptor beta chain was counted at least ten times. Its target is unknown. Germline V gene lookup returns CDR1 LGHDT and CDR2 YNNKEL (reference sequence). The CDR3 is made up of 14 amino acids. The ends lost 5 bases at V and 4 bases at J; junction bases unmatched: 7. This sample is drawn from a study of identical twins. Study outcomes and limitations: Beta out-of-frame sequences showed weaker excess twin sharing. There was more out-of-frame TCR alpha sharing in monozygotic twins than models estimated.

MiXCR was run by TCRdb on the 5' RACE reads, yielding one entry per CDR3 protein. The table lists approximately 240,000 distinct CDR3 sequences, more than 12% of them singletons. The source material was memory (CD45RO+) T cells sorted from blood. The sequence was collected from a woman in her late teens or twenties in good health. This chain connects TRBV3-1 to TRBJ2-5; 7 nucleotides agree with TRBD1. CDR3 bases: TGTGCCAGCAGCAACAGGGGCGGAGGAGAGACCCAGTACTTC. This codes for CASSNRGGGETQYF.